This is a list of T cell receptor beta chains from one sample in a study of OX40 agonist ivuxolimab in advanced cancers. Assay: immunoSEQ multiplex PCR; the TCRdb copy retains only in-frame clones and omits some. The table lists nearly 80,000 clones, around four fifths of them singletons. The sample consisted of CD4+ or CD8+ T cells sorted from blood, taken in a trial of the OX40 agonist ivuxolimab. These receptor sequences come from an adult with an advanced solid tumor such as melanoma, head and neck, liver or kidney cancer. Each CDR3 is given with its conserved first and last residue. D genes are given only for firm matches. Size values are once, few and many counts, or a class for expanded clones, and some rows have none.

TRBJ1-1,.,.,TRBV28,TGTGCCAGCCCTCCGTCAGGGAGGGACACTGAAGCTTTCTTT,CASPPSGRDTEAFF
TRBJ2-3,.,.,TRBV5-1,TGCGCCAGCAGCTCCCGTAGGGTTGGAGATACGCAGTATTTT,CASSSRRVGDTQYF
TRBJ2-1,.,.,TRBV18,TGTGCCAGCTCCCCCTCCGGGTCCTACAATGAGCAGTTCTTC,CASSPSGSYNEQFF
TRBJ2-7,.,.,TRBV15,TGTGCCACCAGCAGTCGTCAGCAGGGAGCCGAGCAGTACTTC,CATSSRQQGAEQYF
TRBJ1-6,.,.,TRBV10-3,TGTGCCATCAGTGACGGATATAATTCACCCCTCCACTTT,CAISDGYNSPLHF
TRBJ1-1,TRBD1,.,TRBV28,TGTGCCAGCAGTTTGAGGGGGCCCTATGAAGCTTTCTTT,CASSLRGPYEAFF
TRBJ1-5,.,.,TRBV10-3,TGTGCCATCAGTGAGTCGAAACGGGGACAAGCCAATCAGCCCCAGCATTTT,CAISESKRGQANQPQHF
TRBJ2-1,.,.,TRBV5-1,TGCGCCAGCAGCACGGACAGCTCCTACAATGAGCAGTTCTTC,CASSTDSSYNEQFF
TRBJ2-1,.,.,TRBV11-2,TGTGCCAGCAGCGCCACTCGGAATGAGCAGTTCTTC,CASSATRNEQFF
TRBJ1-4,TRBD1,.,TRBV7-2,TGTGCCAGCAGCTTAGGGACAGGTGAAGAAAAACTGTTTTTT,CASSLGTGEEKLFF
TRBJ2-2,.,.,TRBV5-4,TGTGCCAGCAGCACGACTCTCGGGTACTACACCGGGGAGCTGTTTTTT,CASSTTLGYYTGELFF
TRBJ2-1,.,.,TRBV5-1,TGCGCCAGCAGCTTAATACCGTACAATGAGCAGTTCTTC,CASSLIPYNEQFF
TRBJ2-3,.,.,TRBV19,TGTGCCAGTAGTATGCGCGCCACCTCAGATACGCAGTATTTT,CASSMRATSDTQYF
TRBJ1-4,.,once,TRBV10-3,TGTGCCATCAGTGGGGGACGGATGAATGAAAAACTGTTTTTT,CAISGGRMNEKLFF
TRBJ2-5,TRBD1,once,TRBV7-7,TGTGCCAGCAGCCCGGGCGGGGGACAGGGGGCCGTGACCCAGTACTTC,CASSPGGGQGAVTQYF
TRBJ2-5,TRBD2,.,TRBV11-2,TGTGCCAGCAGCCAAGGGACTAGCGGAGATCAAGAGACCCAGTACTTC,CASSQGTSGDQETQYF
TRBJ2-7,TRBD1,.,TRBV19,TGTGCCAGTAGTAGTGGGACAGGCGACGAGCAGTACTTC,CASSSGTGDEQYF
TRBJ1-2,.,.,TRBV6-9,TGTGCCAGCAGTCCCGACGGAAACTATGGCTACACCTTC,CASSPDGNYGYTF
TRBJ2-6,.,few,TRBV7-8,TGTGCCAGCAGCTTAGTGAGCTCTAGGTGGGCCCCCTCTGGGGCCAACGTCCTGACTTTC,CASSLVSSRWAPSGANVLTF
TRBJ2-1,.,.,TRBV19,TGTGCCAGTAGTATAGAGTCTGGACGCCACAATGAGCAGTTCTTC,CASSIESGRHNEQFF
TRBJ2-6,.,.,TRBV5-1,TGCGCCAGCAGCTCTAGTCTCTCTGGGGCCAACGTCCTGACTTTC,CASSSSLSGANVLTF
TRBJ1-4,.,.,TRBV4-1,TGCGCCAGCAGCCCAAGAAGGGGAGGGGGTAATGAAAAACTGTTTTTT,CASSPRRGGGNEKLFF
TRBJ2-7,TRBD2,.,TRBV7-6,TGTGCCAGCAGCTTGAGCGGGGGGGCCTACGAGCAGTACTTC,CASSLSGGAYEQYF
TRBJ2-7,.,.,TRBV7-6,TGTGCCAGCAGCTTGGGGGGGGCCAACGAGCAGTACTTC,CASSLGGANEQYF
TRBJ2-5,.,.,TRBV7-8,TGTGCCAGCAGCCCCTGGGAGACCCAGTACTTC,CASSPWETQYF
TRBJ2-3,TRBD2,.,TRBV5-4,TGTGCCAGCAGCCAACGACTAGCGGGATTTATGGATACGCAGTATTTT,CASSQRLAGFMDTQYF
TRBJ1-2,.,.,TRBV5-4,TGTGCCAGCAGCTTGGCCAGGGTGGGCGGCTACACCTTC,CASSLARVGGYTF
TRBJ2-5,.,.,TRBV7-6,TGTGCCAGCAGCTTAAAGGGAGAGACCCAGTACTTC,CASSLKGETQYF
TRBJ2-1,TRBD2,.,TRBV6-4,TGTGCCAGCAGTGAACTAGCGAGGGACAATGAGCAGTTCTTC,CASSELARDNEQFF
TRBJ2-7,.,.,TRBV1,TGCACCAGCAGCCAAGATCCCTTAACCCCGACTAGCGAGTTCTACGAGCAGTACTTC,CTSSQDPLTPTSEFYEQYF
TRBJ1-2,.,.,TRBV28,TGTGCCAGCAAGGATGGGAGACCGAATGGCCTTAACTATGGCTACACCTTC,CASKDGRPNGLNYGYTF
TRBJ1-1,TRBD1,.,TRBV11-2,TGTGCCAGCAGCGATACCCGACAGGGTGCACCTGAAGCTTTCTTT,CASSDTRQGAPEAFF
TRBJ2-7,.,once,TRBV27,TGTGCCAGCAGTCCCACCCCGGGCGTCACCATATCTCAGTACTTC,CASSPTPGVTISQYF
TRBJ1-4,TRBD1,.,TRBV19,TGTGCCAGTAACGCCCGGGACAGGGGCCCAAATGAAAAACTGTTTTTT,CASNARDRGPNEKLFF
TRBJ2-3,TRBD2,.,TRBV15,TGTGCCACCAGCCTCCCATCTAGCGGGAAAAGCACAGATACGCAGTATTTT,CATSLPSSGKSTDTQYF
TRBJ1-1,.,.,TRBV30,TGTGCCTGGGGGCCCCATTGGACTGAAGCTTTCTTT,CAWGPHWTEAFF